This T cell receptor (beta chain) was sequenced in a study of shared clonotypes between healthy human individuals. On the study more broadly: The donor pool was made up of a couple of women and a few men aged 18 to 49.

Comments on this clone: Its antigen remains unknown.

Trimming took 8 bases from V and 5 from J, leaving 18 bases between them. CDR3 length: 14 residues. Germline V gene data show CDR1 as MNHNS and CDR2 as SASEGT. Broader study findings: Generation probabilities of non-shared clonotypes were lower (relative to those shared by all four donors).

Each replicate PCR on the sorted subsets used approximately 180 ng DNA (about 30,000 T cell genomes). Profiled with immunoSEQ multiplex PCR; TCRdb holds only in-frame clones, not every one. The repertoire holds 2 million to 2.5 million clones, with under 97% as singletons. The sequence derives from a man aged 18 to 30 in good health. Sequenced material: naive CD4+ T cells sorted from blood. Sample subset: CD45RA+ positively selected. V is TRBV6-1 and J is TRBJ2-5; D perhaps matches TRBD2 (5 bases). CDR3 sequence: CASGETGSWETQYF. CDR3 nucleotide sequence: TGTGCCAGCGGGGAGACCGGGTCTTGGGAGACCCAGTACTTC.